This T cell receptor (beta chain) was observed in a study of blood T cell repertoires in COVID-19. Turning to the study itself: Some COVID-19 samples were acute and others convalescent; all came from the United States, Italy and Spain. In each case, the material was cDNA or gDNA derived from T cells, B-cell-depleted T cells, or PBMCs.

The V and J ends lost 6 bases and 7 bases, in that order; junction bases with no gene match: 7. The CDR3 loop spans 13 amino acids. As originally analysed: The authors estimated nucleated cell counts from reference gene primer amplification. Clones were read by immunoSEQ multiplex PCR, and TCRdb kept only the in-frame ones, dropping some. The V and J calls and clone size are taken from that table; D and trimming were inferred from the DNA. The sample lists hundreds of thousands of clones, 89% seen once, with more than 1% in the top ten. The rearrangement joins TRBV12-3 or TRBV12-4 to TRBJ1-2, with 8 bases identical to TRBD1. This TCR came from a middle-aged man with acute or convalescent COVID-19. The sequencing input was peripheral blood. The CDR3 DNA sequence: TGTGCCAGCAGCCCAGGGGGCGCAGCTGGCTACACCTTC. It encodes CASSPGGAAGYTF.